Each of the 24 T cell receptor beta chains below was sequenced from the same sample in a study of blood T cell repertoires in COVID-19. The assay was immunoSEQ multiplex PCR, and TCRdb's table has in-frame clones only and misses some. The table records under 250,000 clones, 86% of them present only once. The sequenced sample consisted of peripheral blood. All receptors derive from a woman aged 55-70 years who had recovered from COVID-19.

The chain recombines TRBV7-2 with TRBJ1-6; D gene unclear. Between the trimmed V and J ends, which lost 5 bases and 7 bases, there was a span of 9 bases. Germline V lookup: CDR1 SGHTA, CDR2 FQGNSA. The CDR3 has 13 residues. CDR3 sequence reads: CASSREPNSPLHF. In nucleotides, the CDR3 is TGTGCCAGCAGCCGCGAGCCGAATTCACCCCTCCACTTT.

This sequence joins TRBV18 and TRBJ2-5; TRBD1 matches at 8 bases. The CDR3 covers 13 residues. V lost 6 bases, J lost 5 bases, and 5 bases stayed unmatched. Germline assignment: CDR1 KGHSH and CDR2 LQKENI. The chain's CDR3 is CASSRYRGETQYF. The CDR3 nucleotides are TGTGCCAGCTCTCGATACAGGGGGGAGACCCAGTACTTC.

The chain uses TRBV5-4 and TRBJ2-3, with D maybe TRBD1 (5 bases). CDR1 is SGHNT and CDR2 is YYREEE in the germline V gene (reference sequence). The V end was cut by 4 bases, the J end by 3 bases, with 15 bases between. This CDR3 region has 15 residues. Here the CDR3 DNA reads TGTGCCAGCAGCCAGAGTTTGGGGCGTACAGATACGCAGTATTTT. This sequence encodes CASSQSLGRTDTQYF.

This rearrangement joins TRBV6-5 to TRBJ1-2, with 9 bases fitting TRBD1. CDR1 and CDR2 (germline): MNHEY, SVGAGI. V shed 6 bases and J 4 bases; nucleotides not matched to a gene: 9. The CDR3 has 15 amino acids. Here the CDR3 DNA reads TGTGCCAGCAGCCGAGGGAGGGGACAGGGCTATGGCTACACCTTC. It yields the protein CASSRGRGQGYGYTF.

The CDR3 region has the DNA TGCAGTGCTACCCGGGACTCGCCGGCTTTCTTT. Translation gives CSATRDSPAFF. This chain links TRBV20-1 with TRBJ1-1, with D possibly matching TRBD1 (5 bases). There are 11 residues in the CDR3. Trimming took 4 bases from V and 11 from J, leaving 14 bases between them. Germline CDR1 is DFQATT and CDR2 is SNEGSKA (reference sequence).

V usage is TRBV29-1 and J usage is TRBJ2-7; 8 bases align to TRBD1. The V gene end was trimmed by 7 bases and the J gene end by 6 bases; junction bases not matched to a gene: 5. The CDR3 length is 11 residues. CDR1 is SQVTM, CDR2 ANQGSEA, per germline. CDR3 region: CSGDRGGEQYF. For the CDR3, the DNA is TGCAGCGGCGACAGGGGAGGCGAGCAGTACTTC.

The chain employs TRBV7-9 and TRBJ2-7; TRBD1 matches at 7 bases. CDR3 size: 14 residues. CDR1 SEHNR and CDR2 FQNEAQ come from the germline V gene (reference sequence). J gave up 0 bases and V 9 bases, and 8 bases lay outside the gene matches. This CDR3 is CASQGVRSSYEQYF. The CDR3, as DNA: TGTGCCAGTCAGGGGGTACGGAGCTCCTACGAGCAGTACTTC. The complete variable domain, with remaining parts taken from reference TRBV7-9 and TRBJ2-7, reads DTGVSQNPRHKITKRGQNVTFRCDPISEHNRLYWYRQTLGQGPEFLTYFQNEAQLEKSRLLSDRFSAERPKGSFSTLEIQRTEQGDSAMYLCASQGVRSSYEQYFGPGTRLTVT.

This clone was detected a few times. The chain is built from TRBV7-2 and TRBJ2-7, with a possible D match to TRBD2 (6 bases). The CDR3 covers 17 residues. The germline V and J ends were trimmed by 6 bases and 2 bases, with 23 bases remaining between them. Germline CDR1 and CDR2: SGHTA and FQGNSA. In nucleotides, the CDR3 is TGTGCCAGCAGGCAGACCGGGACTTCCAAGGGCGCCTACGAGCAGTACTTC. Protein: CASRQTGTSKGAYEQYF.

The chain has TRBV15 and TRBJ2-7; weak D call: TRBD2 (6 bases). The CDR3 length is 15 residues. The germline V and J ends were trimmed by 5 bases and 2 bases, with 16 bases remaining between them. CDR1 LNHNV and CDR2 YYDKDF come from the germline V gene (reference sequence). The CDR3 DNA follows: TGTGCCACCAGCCGTACTCGGAGGGGTCCCTACGAGCAGTACTTC. It specifies CATSRTRRGPYEQYF. The variable domain in full, with the rest retrieved from reference TRBV15 and TRBJ2-7, is DAMVIQNPRYQVTQFGKPVTLSCSQTLNHNVMYWYQQKSSQAPKLLFHYYDKDFNNEADTPDNFQSRRPNTSFCFLDIRSPGLGDTAMYLCATSRTRRGPYEQYFGPGTRLTVT.

The J gene is TRBJ2-3, the V gene TRBV24-1; 8 bases line up with TRBD1. With V trimmed by 1 base and J by 0 bases, 8 bases remained unmatched. CDR1 KGHDR and CDR2 SFDVKD come from the germline V gene. The length of the CDR3 is 18 residues. The chain's CDR3 is CATSDFARGRGSTDTQYF. The CDR3 DNA is TGTGCCACCAGTGATTTCGCCAGGGGGCGAGGGAGCACAGATACGCAGTATTTT.

The genes are TRBV18 and TRBJ1-5; 7 nucleotides match TRBD1. V was pared by 6 bases and J by 6 bases, with 5 bases of the junction left unmatched. CDR1 KGHSH and CDR2 LQKENI come from the germline V gene. This CDR3 comprises 13 residues. The DNA for the CDR3 is TGTGCCAGCTCCGGACAGGAAGTTCAGCCCCAGCATTTT. Amino acids: CASSGQEVQPQHF. The variable domain in full, completed from reference TRBV18 and TRBJ1-5, reads NAGVMQNPRHLVRRRGQEARLRCSPMKGHSHVYWYRQLPEEGLKFMVYLQKENIIDESGMPKERFSAEFPKEGPSILRIQQVVRGDSAAYFCASSGQEVQPQHFGDGTRLSIL.

The gene calls are TRBV18 and TRBJ1-2, with D tentatively TRBD1 (5 bases). CDR3 length: 16 residues. Germline V lookup: CDR1 KGHSH, CDR2 LQKENI. V was trimmed by 1 base and J by 8 bases, leaving 20 bases between them. The CDR3 loop is CASSPRGGAHFRGYTF. The CDR3 DNA is TGTGCCAGCTCACCACGTGGAGGGGCCCATTTTCGAGGCTACACCTTC.

V usage is TRBV19 and J usage is TRBJ2-2; the match to TRBD1 covers 8 bases. The CDR3 is made up of 15 amino acids. The ends lost 3 bases at V and 5 bases at J; junction bases unmatched: 5. The germline gives CDR1 LNHDA, CDR2 SQIVND (reference sequence). CDR3 nucleotides: TGTGCCAGTAGTATCGCCAGGACAGGGACCGGGGAGCTGTTTTTT. Translation gives CASSIARTGTGELFF.

V and J are TRBV28 and TRBJ1-2, with 9 bases lining up with TRBD1. Unmatched junction bases numbered 11, after V lost 8 bases and J lost 4 bases. The CDR3 covers 15 residues. Germline V gene data show CDR1 as MDHEN and CDR2 as SYDVKM. The CDR3 sequence: CASAETRGQGYGYTF. As DNA, the CDR3 is TGTGCCAGCGCAGAAACTAGGGGACAGGGCTATGGCTACACCTTC.

DNA of the CDR3: TGTGCCAGCAGCTTAGAGAGCGGGGCAGATACGCAGTATTTT. It specifies CASSLESGADTQYF. This chain connects TRBV11-3 to TRBJ2-3, with 7 bases lining up with TRBD2. Losses at the gene ends were 0 bases for V and 4 bases for J; bases not matched to a gene: 1. CDR1 is SGHNT and CDR2 is YENEEA in the germline V gene. The CDR3 is 14 amino acids.

The gene calls are TRBV19 and TRBJ1-1; possible D gene TRBD1, 5 bases. Germline CDR1 and CDR2: LNHDA and SQIVND (reference sequence). V was trimmed by 5 bases and J by 10 bases, leaving 11 bases between them. This CDR3 contains 11 residues. The CDR3 loop reads CASSAQVVAFF. CDR3 DNA: TGTGCCAGTAGTGCACAGGTGGTAGCTTTCTTT.

A note on this clone: The junction departs from the called germline gene at one end, perhaps through a read error. V and J are TRBV7-7 and TRBJ2-7, with D possibly being TRBD2 (6 bases). The germline V gene encodes CDR1 SSHAT and CDR2 FNYEAQ (reference sequence). The CDR3 extends over 9 amino acids. CDR3 in amino acids: CASSLGDCF. CDR3 bases: TGTGCTAGCAGCTTAGGGGACTGCTTC.

The chain recombines TRBV5-1 with TRBJ2-5; TRBD1 matches at 10 bases. The germline gives CDR1 SGHRS, CDR2 YFSETQ. The V gene end was trimmed by 3 bases and the J gene end by 2 bases; junction bases not matched to a gene: 7. The CDR3 is 16 residues long. The CDR3 loop reads CASSWRGQGSQETQYF. Here the CDR3 DNA reads TGCGCCAGCAGCTGGAGGGGACAGGGGAGTCAAGAGACCCAGTACTTC.

The chain employs TRBV19 and TRBJ1-3, with 9 nucleotides matching TRBD1. Germline CDR1 reads LNHDA; CDR2 reads SQIVND (reference sequence). The CDR3 loop spans 14 amino acids. Trimming took 8 bases from V and 7 from J; bases not matched to a gene: 9. CDR3 residues: CASHRGPLGNTIYF. CDR3 in DNA: TGTGCCAGTCACAGGGGGCCGCTTGGGAACACCATATATTTT.

The chain combines TRBV5-4 with TRBJ2-7; no definite D call. V lost 2 bases and J lost 5, with 11 bases in between. CDR3 size: 13 residues. Germline V gene lookup returns CDR1 SGHNT and CDR2 YYREEE (reference sequence). CDR3 DNA: TGTGCCAGCAGCTTAGCACCCTCGGACGAGCAGTACTTC. Residues: CASSLAPSDEQYF.

The chain joins TRBV2 to TRBJ2-7, with a possible D match to TRBD2 (7 bases). V gave up 0 bases and J gave up 4 bases, with 13 bases separating them. This CDR3 comprises 15 residues. CDR1 is SNHLY, CDR2 FYNNEI, per germline. The CDR3 reads CASSEAGGPRYEQYF. The CDR3 nucleotides are TGTGCCAGCAGTGAAGCGGGGGGGCCTCGGTACGAGCAGTACTTC.

The chain joins TRBV3-1 (or the pseudogene TRBV3-2) to TRBJ1-3; maybe TRBD1 (6 bases). Per the germline V gene, CDR1 is LGHDT and CDR2 is YNNKEL (reference sequence). This CDR3 region has 16 residues. V was shortened by 3 bases and J by 0 bases, with 12 bases between the two germline ends. The CDR3 nucleotides read TGTGCCAGCAGCCAGTACTCAGGGGACTCTGGAAACACCATATATTTT. It translates to CASSQYSGDSGNTIYF.

The chain joins TRBV7-2 to TRBJ2-2; D unresolved. Trimming left V 0 bases short and J 13 bases short, with 12 bases between. The CDR3 runs 13 residues. Germline CDR1 reads SGHTA; CDR2 reads FQGNSA. The CDR3 DNA is TGTGCCAGCAGCTTAGCAGCCCACCCGGGGCTGTTTTTT. Translation gives CASSLAAHPGLFF.

This sequence joins TRBV27 and TRBJ1-1; possibly TRBD1 for D (5 bases). From germline, CDR1 is MNHEY and CDR2 SMNVEV (reference sequence). V gave up 0 bases and J gave up 10 bases, with 15 bases separating them. The CDR3 covers 14 residues. The CDR3 protein is CASSLSAGWRGAFF. As DNA, the CDR3 is TGTGCCAGCAGTTTATCAGCAGGGTGGAGAGGAGCTTTCTTT.